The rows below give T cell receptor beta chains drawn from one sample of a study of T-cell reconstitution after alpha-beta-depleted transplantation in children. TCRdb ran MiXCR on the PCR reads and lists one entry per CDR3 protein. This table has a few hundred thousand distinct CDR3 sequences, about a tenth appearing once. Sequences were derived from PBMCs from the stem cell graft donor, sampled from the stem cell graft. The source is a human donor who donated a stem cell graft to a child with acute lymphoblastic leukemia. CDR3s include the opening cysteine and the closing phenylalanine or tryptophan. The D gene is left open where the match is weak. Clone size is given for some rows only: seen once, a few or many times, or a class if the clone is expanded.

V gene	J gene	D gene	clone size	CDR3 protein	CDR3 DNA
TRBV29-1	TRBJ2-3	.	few	CSVGVPPGAPPYF	TGCAGCGTTGGTGTTCCGCCAGGGGCCCCACCGTATTTT
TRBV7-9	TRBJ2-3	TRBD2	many	CASTIGLAGEADTQYF	TGTGCCAGCACCATCGGACTAGCGGGAGAGGCAGATACGCAGTATTTT
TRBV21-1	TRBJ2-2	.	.	CASSKRGAPIGELFF	TGTGCCAGCAGCAAGAGGGGGGCCCCGATCGGGGAGCTGTTTTTT
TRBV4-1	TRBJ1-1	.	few	CASSEPDIITEAFF	TGCGCCAGCAGCGAACCGGATATTATCACTGAAGCTTTCTTT
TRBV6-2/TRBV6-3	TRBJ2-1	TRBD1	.	CASSLTGQGRREQFF	TGTGCCAGCAGCCTCACGGGACAGGGAAGGCGTGAGCAGTTCTTC
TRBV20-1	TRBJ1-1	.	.	CSASLWSTEAFF	TGCAGTGCTAGCCTCTGGAGCACTGAAGCTTTCTTT
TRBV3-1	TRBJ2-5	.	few	CASSQDLETQYF	TGTGCCAGCAGCCAAGATCTAGAGACCCAGTACTTC
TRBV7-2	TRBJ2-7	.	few	CASSLALSGDYEQYF	TGTGCCAGCAGCTTAGCGCTCTCAGGGGACTACGAGCAGTACTTC
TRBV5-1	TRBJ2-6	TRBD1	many	CASSLRTGAGANVLTF	TGCGCCAGCAGCTTACGAACAGGGGCCGGGGCCAACGTCCTGACTTTC
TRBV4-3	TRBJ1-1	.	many	CASSQVLGNIGAFF	TGCGCCAGCAGCCAAGTTCTGGGTAATATTGGCGCTTTCTTT
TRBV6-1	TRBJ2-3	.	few	CASTKGASISTDTQYF	TGTGCCAGCACCAAAGGGGCTAGCATAAGTACAGATACGCAGTATTTT
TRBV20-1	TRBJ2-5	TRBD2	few	CSARGLATENLYQETQYF	TGCAGTGCTAGAGGACTAGCGACAGAAAATTTGTACCAAGAGACCCAGTACTTC
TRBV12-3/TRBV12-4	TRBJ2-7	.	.	CASSFRDRTAYEQYF	TGTGCCAGCAGTTTTAGAGACCGAACCGCCTACGAGCAGTACTTC
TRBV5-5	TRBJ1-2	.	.	CASSQGGLPNYGYTF	TGTGCCAGCAGCCAGGGCGGACTCCCTAACTATGGCTACACCTTC
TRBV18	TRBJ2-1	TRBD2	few	CASSPRVLAGAGEQFF	TGTGCCAGCTCACCAAGGGTCCTAGCGGGAGCGGGTGAGCAGTTCTTC